This passage covers 4 T cell receptor beta chains from one sample sequenced in a study of blood T cell repertoires in COVID-19. The method was immunoSEQ multiplex PCR; TCRdb's version includes in-frame clones alone and lacks a portion of them. The sample contains about 60,000 clones, over 80% of which appear only once. Sequencing was performed on peripheral blood. These receptor sequences come from a human donor with active COVID-19. The donor label of this sample is uncertain.

The chain carries TRBV6-5 and TRBJ1-5, with 8 bases matching TRBD1. Germline assignment: CDR1 MNHEY and CDR2 SVGAGI. V lost 6 bases to trimming and J lost 3 bases; unmatched junction nucleotides: 4. The CDR3 totals 14 residues. CDR3 DNA sequence: TGTGCCAGCAGAGAGGGACAGGTCAATCAGCCCCAGCATTTT. Its protein is CASREGQVNQPQHF.

V usage is TRBV11-3 and J usage is TRBJ2-3; 8 bases map to TRBD1. Trimming took 3 bases from V and 3 from J; bases not matched to a gene: 5. The CDR3 loop spans 15 amino acids. The germline V gene encodes CDR1 SGHNT and CDR2 YENEEA. The CDR3 reads CASSFHGQGTDTQYF. In DNA, the CDR3 is TGTGCCAGCAGCTTCCACGGACAGGGAACAGATACGCAGTATTTT.

V gene TRBV19 combines with J gene TRBJ2-5; TRBD2 matches 11 bases. The germline CDR1 and CDR2 sequences are LNHDA and SQIVND (reference sequence). With 5 bases clipped from V and 4 bases from J, the junction kept 12 bases outside the gene matches. This CDR3 has 17 amino acids. CDR3 amino acids: CASSLHSGGAVGETQYF. In DNA, the CDR3 is TGTGCCAGTAGTCTCCATAGCGGGGGGGCCGTTGGAGAGACCCAGTACTTC.

The rearrangement joins TRBV11-3 to TRBJ2-7; 12 bases are a match to TRBD1. The CDR3 runs 15 residues. J lost 3 bases, V lost 4 bases, and 4 bases had no gene match. Germline lookup yields CDR1 SGHNT and CDR2 YENEEA. This CDR3 is CASSSGTGGIYEQYF. Written as DNA, the CDR3 is TGTGCCAGCAGCTCCGGGACAGGGGGCATCTACGAGCAGTACTTC.